This T cell receptor beta chain was captured in a study of T-cell memory formation after mild COVID-19. Findings of the study overall: Contracting clones, day 15 to 85, had balanced CD4/CD8, and later expanders favored CD4+. The pre-infection memory compartment contained some responding clones, suggesting cross-reactive memory joined.

TCRdb redid the calling of the 5' RACE reads with MiXCR, one entry per CDR3 protein. The data show about 140,000 distinct CDR3 sequences, around 15% seen once. Germline-derived CDR1 and CDR2 are KGHDR and SFDVKD. V was trimmed by 5 bases and J by 4 bases, leaving 17 bases between them. The CDR3 covers 16 residues. This clonotype was seen a handful of times. Antigen unknown. The receptor was isolated from an adult woman who had mild COVID-19 (a few samples of this study predate the infection). Cell type and time point are not known. Sequenced input: PBMCs or a T cell subset sorted from them (not recorded which). This chain uses TRBV24-1 with TRBJ2-1, with D uncertain. The DNA of the CDR3 is TGTGCCACCAGTGGCCCCCTTGGCCCCCCTTACAATGAGCAGTTCTTC. Translating it yields CATSGPLGPPYNEQFF.